This passage covers 24 T cell receptor beta chains from one sample sequenced in a study of blood T cell repertoires in COVID-19. This table comes from immunoSEQ multiplex PCR, and its TCRdb copy is limited to in-frame clones, with some not included. The sample records approximately 240,000 clones, roughly 90% being singletons. Sequenced sample: peripheral blood. The receptors originated from a woman in her thirties or forties who had recovered from COVID-19.

This clone was seen a few times. This rearrangement joins TRBV25-1 to TRBJ2-1, with 11 nucleotides matching TRBD2. There are 12 residues in the CDR3. Trimming cost V 7 bases and J 9 bases; bases outside gene matches: 2. Germline-derived CDR1 and CDR2 are MGHDK and SYGVNS. CDR3 residues: CASTLAGGEQFF. In DNA, the CDR3 is TGTGCCAGCACTCTAGCGGGGGGTGAGCAGTTCTTC.

This CDR3 reads CASNRRLGQGNGYTF. In nucleotides, the CDR3 is TGTGCCAGCAACCGGAGGTTGGGACAGGGTAATGGCTACACCTTC. J is TRBJ1-2 and V is TRBV5-6; 9 bases agree with TRBD1. The V gene end was trimmed by 6 bases and the J gene end by 6 bases; junction bases not matched to a gene: 12. Per germline, CDR1 SGHDT and CDR2 YYEEEE. The length of the CDR3 is 15 residues. Based on the CDR3 plus reference TRBV5-6 and TRBJ1-2, the full variable domain is DAGVTQSPTHLIKTRGQQVTLRCSPKSGHDTVSWYQQALGQGPQFIFQYYEEEERQRGNFPDRFSGHQFPNYSSELNVNALLLGDSALYLCASNRRLGQGNGYTFGSGTRLTVV.

The chain joins TRBV7-8 to TRBJ2-7; a weak D match, TRBD2 (6 bases). Trimming pared 2 bases from V and 1 base from J, leaving 12 bases between. CDR3 length equals 15 residues. The germline gives CDR1 SGHVS, CDR2 FQNEAQ. CDR3 amino acids: CASSLLRETSYEQYF. CDR3 in DNA: TGTGCCAGCAGCTTACTACGGGAGACTTCCTACGAGCAGTACTTC.

The chain carries TRBV4-2 and TRBJ2-4; D is perhaps TRBD2 (7 bases). The germline V gene has CDR1 LGHNA and CDR2 YNFKEQ. V was pared by 0 bases and J by 6 bases, with 12 bases between. CDR3 size: 15 residues. The CDR3 coding sequence is TGTGCCAGCAGCCAAGAAAGGGGGGGCAGAAACATTCAGTACTTC. As protein: CASSQERGGRNIQYF.

This chain joins TRBV15 and TRBJ2-7; 11 nucleotides align to TRBD2. Germline V gene data show CDR1 as LNHNV and CDR2 as YYDKDF (reference sequence). The V segment lost 7 bases and the J segment 2 bases; nucleotides outside the gene matches: 10. The CDR3 has 16 amino acids. This chain's CDR3 is CATKPGLADQTYEQYF. The CDR3 nucleotides are TGTGCCACCAAACCGGGACTAGCGGACCAAACCTACGAGCAGTACTTC. Combining the CDR3 with reference TRBV15 and TRBJ2-7 gives the whole variable domain DAMVIQNPRYQVTQFGKPVTLSCSQTLNHNVMYWYQQKSSQAPKLLFHYYDKDFNNEADTPDNFQSRRPNTSFCFLDIRSPGLGDTAMYLCATKPGLADQTYEQYFGPGTRLTVT.

The table lists this clone with a few counts. DNA for the CDR3: TGTGCCTGGAGCCTGGGACAGGGGGCGCGAGGCTACACCTTC. Encoded protein: CAWSLGQGARGYTF. The rearrangement links TRBV30 to TRBJ1-2; 12 bases agree with TRBD1. The CDR3 is 14 residues long. The germline V gene encodes CDR1 GTSNPN and CDR2 SVGIG (reference sequence). J gave up 8 bases and V 3 bases, and 7 bases lay outside the gene matches.

The gene calls are TRBV29-1 and TRBJ2-3, with a possible D match to TRBD2 (6 bases). CDR3 length equals 13 residues. Between the trimmed V and J ends, which lost 6 bases and 2 bases, there was a span of 12 bases. CDR1 and CDR2 (germline): SQVTM, ANQGSEA. CDR3 protein: CSVKAGTTDTQYF. The CDR3 nucleotides are TGCAGCGTGAAAGCGGGCACCACAGATACGCAGTATTTT.

The rearrangement links TRBV11-3 to TRBJ2-3; 8 bases map to TRBD2. Germline CDR1 SGHNT, CDR2 YENEEA. V shed 6 bases, J shed 0 bases, and the junction held 2 bases outside the gene matches. The CDR3 loop spans 14 amino acids. The DNA for the CDR3 is TGTGCCAGCAGATCTAGCGGGAGCACAGATACGCAGTATTTT. Amino acids: CASRSSGSTDTQYF.

The J gene is TRBJ1-2, the V gene TRBV4-3, with 7 nucleotides matching TRBD1. This CDR3 contains 15 residues. The V gene end was trimmed by 0 bases and the J gene end by 8 bases; junction bases not matched to a gene: 9. Germline V gene sequence: CDR1 LGHNA, CDR2 YSLEER. CDR3 amino acids: CASSQDYATGSGYTF. CDR3 coding DNA: TGCGCCAGCAGCCAAGATTATGCGACAGGGTCCGGCTACACCTTC.

The J gene is TRBJ1-6, the V gene TRBV15; the match to TRBD1 covers 8 bases. V gave up 3 bases and J gave up 6 bases; unmatched junction bases: 16. The CDR3 sequence is 19 residues long. Germline CDR1 and CDR2: LNHNV and YYDKDF (reference sequence). This chain's CDR3 is CATSRAPPRTGMGNSPLHF. The DNA for the CDR3 is TGTGCCACCAGCAGGGCACCACCTCGGACAGGGATGGGTAATTCACCCCTCCACTTT.

The chain combines TRBV6-2 or TRBV6-3 with TRBJ2-3, with 7 bases fitting TRBD1. The V gene end was trimmed by 5 bases and the J gene end by 7 bases; junction bases not matched to a gene: 18. Germline V gene lookup returns CDR1 MNHEY and CDR2 SVGEGT. The CDR3 length is 17 residues. This CDR3 reads CASSLPPGTEALYTQYF. In nucleotides, the CDR3 is TGTGCCAGCAGTCTTCCCCCCGGGACAGAGGCATTGTATACGCAGTATTTT.

This clone was counted a few times. The chain recombines TRBV30 with TRBJ2-6; 12 bases align to TRBD1. The CDR3 extends over 17 amino acids. The junction had 7 bases not matched to a gene; V was cut back by 5 bases and J by 2 bases. Germline V gene sequence: CDR1 GTSNPN, CDR2 SVGIG (reference sequence). This CDR3 is CAWLDRDRGPGANVLTF. CDR3 coding DNA: TGTGCCTGGTTGGACCGGGACAGGGGGCCTGGGGCCAACGTCCTGACTTTC.

The DNA for the CDR3 is TGCAGCGTTGAAGACAGGGACAGGTATTTT. As protein: CSVEDRDRYF. The V call is TRBV29-1, the J call TRBJ2-3; 7 nucleotides line up with TRBD1. CDR1 and CDR2 from the germline V gene are SQVTM and ANQGSEA. The CDR3 is 10 residues long. Losses at the gene ends were 0 bases for V and 14 bases for J; bases not matched to a gene: 2.

The chain recombines TRBV3-1 (or the pseudogene TRBV3-2) with TRBJ2-2; 10 bases are shared with TRBD1. This CDR3 region has 16 residues. After removal of 4 bases from V and 0 bases from J, the junction contained 2 bases not matched to a gene. Germline assignment: CDR1 LGHDT and CDR2 YNNKEL (reference sequence). The CDR3 coding sequence is TGTGCCAGCAGCCGGACAGGGGGGACGAACACCGGGGAGCTGTTTTTT. It translates to CASSRTGGTNTGELFF.

The J gene is TRBJ1-5, the V gene TRBV19, with 11 nucleotides matching TRBD1. J was trimmed by 2 bases and V by 3 bases; bases with no gene match: 6. This CDR3 region has 17 residues. CDR1 and CDR2 from the germline V gene are LNHDA and SQIVND (reference sequence). The CDR3 coding sequence is TGTGCCAGTAGTATCCTTAGGACAGGGGGCGGCAATCAGCCCCAGCATTTT. Its protein is CASSILRTGGGNQPQHF.

The chain joins TRBV30 to TRBJ1-5; perhaps TRBD1 as D (6 bases). Per the germline V gene, CDR1 is GTSNPN and CDR2 is SVGIG (reference sequence). This CDR3 has 15 amino acids. The V end was cut by 2 bases, the J end by 0 bases, with 11 bases between. The CDR3 coding sequence is TGTGCCTGGAGTCCGACAGGACATAGCAATCAGCCCCAGCATTTT. This encodes CAWSPTGHSNQPQHF.

This chain connects TRBV29-1 to TRBJ1-2; perhaps TRBD1 as D (6 bases). CDR3 length equals 13 residues. Per the germline V gene, CDR1 is SQVTM and CDR2 is ANQGSEA. V was cut by 6 bases and J by 8 bases, with 19 bases left in between. The CDR3 coding sequence is TGCAGCGTCATACAGGGTACTAGGGACGGCTACACCTTC. Protein: CSVIQGTRDGYTF.

The chain uses TRBV5-1 and TRBJ2-1, with TRBD2 identical over 15 bases. The junction had 1 base not matched to a gene; V was cut back by 0 bases and J by 6 bases. Germline CDR1 SGHRS, CDR2 YFSETQ. The CDR3 is 16 amino acids. The CDR3 coding sequence is TGCGCCAGCAGCTTGGCGGGACTAGCGGGGGGCAATGAGCAGTTCTTC. The encoded protein is CASSLAGLAGGNEQFF.

The chain recombines TRBV19 with TRBJ1-5, with 9 bases lining up with TRBD1. The CDR3 is 14 residues long. Germline trimming cut 2 bases from V and 10 bases from J; bases unmatched to any gene: 6. Per germline, CDR1 LNHDA and CDR2 SQIVND (reference sequence). For the CDR3, the DNA is TGTGCCAGTAGTATAAGACAGGGGGTAGGACCCCAGCATTTT. This codes for CASSIRQGVGPQHF.

This rearrangement joins TRBV24-1 to TRBJ1-4; TRBD1 agrees at 9 bases. CDR1 KGHDR and CDR2 SFDVKD come from the germline V gene. CDR3 length equals 16 residues. Germline trimming cut 3 bases from V and 6 bases from J; bases unmatched to any gene: 7. As DNA, the CDR3 is TGTGCCACCAGTGATCCGCCGGGACAGGGAGATGAAAAACTGTTTTTT. It translates to CATSDPPGQGDEKLFF.

This chain links TRBV12-3 or TRBV12-4 with TRBJ2-5, with 7 bases identical to TRBD1. This CDR3 region has 13 residues. With V trimmed by 4 bases and J by 5 bases, 4 bases remained unmatched. The CDR3 DNA reads TGTGCCAGCAGTTACAGGGGTACGGAGACCCAGTACTTC. It translates to CASSYRGTETQYF.

This clone was observed a few times. The rearrangement uses TRBV24-1 and TRBJ2-7, with TRBD1 matching over 9 bases. Per germline, CDR1 KGHDR and CDR2 SFDVKD. The V and J ends lost 5 bases and 3 bases, in that order; junction bases with no gene match: 10. This CDR3 spans 16 amino acids. Here the CDR3 DNA reads TGTGCCACCAGTGGACCCGGGACAGGGAGTTTCTACGAGCAGTACTTC. It yields the protein CATSGPGTGSFYEQYF.

The chain carries TRBV19 and TRBJ2-2, with D possibly matching TRBD1 (6 bases). In germline, CDR1 is LNHDA, CDR2 SQIVND (reference sequence). This CDR3 has 16 residues. Trimming stripped 6 bases from V and 0 bases from J, with 14 bases between. CDR3 in amino acids: CASRGDTLSNTGELFF. The CDR3 DNA is TGTGCCAGTAGAGGGGACACCCTATCGAACACCGGGGAGCTGTTTTTT.

The rearrangement links TRBV19 to TRBJ1-1; TRBD1 might be the D (6 bases). From germline, CDR1 is LNHDA and CDR2 SQIVND (reference sequence). The CDR3 is 13 amino acids. Trimming removed 3 bases at V and 5 bases at J, with 10 bases between. CDR3 in amino acids: CASSIQGKTEAFF. The DNA for the CDR3 is TGTGCCAGTAGTATCCAGGGGAAGACTGAAGCTTTCTTT.